This TCR beta chain was observed in a study of cytomegalovirus exposure and HLA in healthy donors. The PCR made use of 60 Vbeta and 13 Jbeta primers. This table comes from immunoSEQ multiplex PCR, and its TCRdb copy is limited to in-frame clones, with some not included. This table holds around 200,000 clones, around 86% found once. The J segment lost 0 bases and the V segment lost 10 bases, leaving 11 bases of the junction unmatched. The CDR3 runs 16 residues. The germline CDR1 and CDR2 sequences are WNHNN and SYGVQD (reference sequence). The sequencing input was PBMCs. The TCR originated in a woman aged 18-29 years in good health and CMV-seronegative. The genes are TRBV10-1 and TRBJ2-3, with 9 bases identical to TRBD1. CDR3 nucleotides: TGCGCCACGCTGGGACAGGGAACGACTAGCACAGATACGCAGTATTTT. Amino acids: CATLGQGTTSTDTQYF.